This TCR beta chain is from a study of blood T cell repertoires in COVID-19. Overall study: Sources were T cells, B-cell-depleted T cells, or PBMCs; the material itself was cDNA or gDNA.

Clones were read by immunoSEQ multiplex PCR, and TCRdb kept only the in-frame ones, dropping some. The sample gives around 250,000 clones, more than 85% of which show up once; over 4% is in the top ten. Germline V gene data show CDR1 as SGDLS and CDR2 as YYNGEE. V lost 4 bases and J lost 8, with 21 bases in between. The CDR3 is 15 residues long. Participants came from roughly 23 US areas, aged roughly 18 to 100 years. Recovered Cohort 3 donors showed two negative PCRs, clearance, or symptom resolution. The receptor comes from a woman between 25 and 40 years old who had recovered from COVID-19. The gene calls are TRBV9 and TRBJ1-2; D gene unclear. The sample was PBMCs or T cells enriched from blood (not recorded which). CDR3 in amino acids: CASSSQPREGNGYTF. CDR3 nucleotides: TGTGCCAGCAGCTCACAACCCCGTGAGGGTAACGGCTACACCTTC. Full variable domain (missing parts from reference TRBV9 and TRBJ1-2): DSGVTQTPKHLITATGQRVTLRCSPRSGDLSVYWYQQSLDQGLQFLIQYYNGEERAKGNILERFSAQQFPDLHSELNLSSLELGDSALYFCASSSQPREGNGYTFGSGTRLTVV.